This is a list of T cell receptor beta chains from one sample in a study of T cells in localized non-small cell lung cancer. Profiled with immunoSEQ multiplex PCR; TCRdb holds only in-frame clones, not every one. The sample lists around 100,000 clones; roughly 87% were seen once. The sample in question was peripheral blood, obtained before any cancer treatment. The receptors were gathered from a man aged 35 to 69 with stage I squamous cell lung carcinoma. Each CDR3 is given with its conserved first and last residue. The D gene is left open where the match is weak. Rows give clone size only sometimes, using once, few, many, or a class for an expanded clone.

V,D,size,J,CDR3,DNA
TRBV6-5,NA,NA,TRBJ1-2,CASSVQGNYGYTF,TGTGCCAGCAGTGTCCAGGGGAACTATGGCTACACCTTC
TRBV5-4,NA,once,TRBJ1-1,CASSSTGAGNTEAFF,TGTGCCAGCAGCTCAACCGGCGCGGGGAACACTGAAGCTTTCTTT
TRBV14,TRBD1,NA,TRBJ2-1,CASSPRQGKNSDMVF,TGTGCCAGCAGCCCGCGACAGGGGAAGAATTCCGATATGGTCTTC
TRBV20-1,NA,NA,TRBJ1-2,CSASNPYGYTF,TGCAGTGCTAGTAACCCTTATGGCTACACCTTC
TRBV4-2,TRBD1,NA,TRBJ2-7,CASGSTGGSYEQYF,TGTGCCAGCGGATCTACAGGGGGAAGTTACGAGCAGTACTTC
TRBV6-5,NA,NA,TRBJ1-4,CASSYGQGGEKLFF,TGTGCCAGCAGTTATGGGCAGGGAGGCGAAAAACTGTTTTTT
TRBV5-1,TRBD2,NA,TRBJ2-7,CASSLASSGTIISSYEQYF,TGCGCCAGCAGCTTGGCTTCTAGCGGGACCATCATAAGCTCCTACGAGCAGTACTTC
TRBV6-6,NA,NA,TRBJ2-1,CASRGPTSYNEQFF,TGTGCCAGCAGGGGACCGACGTCTTACAATGAGCAGTTCTTC
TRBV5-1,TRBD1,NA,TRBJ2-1,CASSHRGRENEQFF,TGCGCCAGCAGTCACAGGGGGCGCGAGAATGAGCAGTTCTTC
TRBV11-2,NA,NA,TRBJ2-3,CASSLGGPSTDTQYF,TGTGCCAGCAGCTTAGGCGGTCCTAGCACAGATACGCAGTATTTT
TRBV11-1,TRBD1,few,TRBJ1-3,CASSFRTGDGNTIYF,TGTGCCAGCAGCTTCAGAACAGGGGACGGAAACACCATATATTTT
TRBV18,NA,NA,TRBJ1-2,CASSPLQGEAVGYTF,TGTGCCAGCTCACCTTTACAAGGGGAAGCGGTTGGCTACACCTTC
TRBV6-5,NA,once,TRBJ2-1,CASSPQQAGREQFF,TGTGCCAGCAGCCCCCAGCAGGCGGGGAGGGAGCAGTTCTTC